The T cell receptor (beta chain) described here comes from a study of beta chain features in type 1 diabetes (dated by TCRdb to between 2018 and 2020). For the wider study: Patients and healthy donors did not differ in mean age, gender distribution, total cell number or subset yield. In the study, TCRB repertoires of sorted circulating CD4+ T cell subsets from recently diagnosed type 1 diabetes patients were compared with those of matched healthy donors. A total of roughly 98,000,000 sorted cells were examined across all samples, and RNA yield correlated strongly with the number of cells per subset. Naive and central memory subsets were obtained from all 28 donors, but regulatory and stem cell-like memory subsets were isolated from only 8 patients and roughly eight healthy donors.

About this clone: The antigen this receptor binds is unknown. One base away there is no much larger clone; base qualities are not given.

According to the germline V gene (reference sequence), CDR1 reads GTSNPN and CDR2 reads SVGIG. After removal of 0 bases from V and 5 bases from J, the junction retains 10 bases not matched to a gene. From the cysteine up to the phenylalanine, the CDR3 has a length of 16 residues. Of the read, only the CDR3 DNA is kept; its 48 bases are in frame from base 1. Points the paper makes about the study in general: The naive, central memory and regulatory TCRB repertoires appeared to resemble one another more closely among patients than among healthy donors. In all four CD4+ subsets, TCRB CDR3 length was moderately but significantly shorter in type 1 diabetes patients. Fewer insertions and more nucleotide deletions at VDJ recombination sites were observed in patients with type 1 diabetes, implying thymic rearrangement abnormalities. Only small numbers of individuals were included in the HLA sub-analyses, which left unresolved whether HLA type had any influence on TCRB rearrangement. Because cDNA rather than genomic DNA was sequenced, highly expressing activated cells could have been over-represented, although no difference in activation and CD3 levels was found between groups. PCR might favor shorter templates, but patient and control samples were amplified and corrected together, so any skew would affect both groups equally.

The entire amount of isolated RNA was reverse transcribed using the High Capacity cDNA Reverse Transcription Kit, so the sequenced TCRB transcripts were expressed ones. Deep immunoSEQ sequencing was performed on naive, central memory and regulatory T cell samples, with an average of around 3.4 million total reads per sample. Sorted cells were lysed in RLT buffer and RNA was extracted with DNase-treated RNeasy Micro or Mini kits, depending on cell number. Each cell subset was processed on its own to prevent cross-contamination, while patient and healthy donor samples were processed together. TCRB sequences were amplified from cDNA with the immunoSEQ multiplex PCR, producing 87-bp fragments spanning the CDR3 region. Amplicons were sequenced on the Illumina HiSeq platform. On the authors' methods: Synthetic template baselines were used to correct PCR bias computationally, reads within Hamming distance 2 were collapsed together, and singletons that could not be merged were discarded. Reads were aligned against IMGT so that V, D and J genes, CDR3 length and insertions or deletions at six rearrangement sites could be assigned. Clonotype counts were normalized to sorted cell number within each subset before computing true diversity and Gini coefficients with the tcR R package. The overlap coefficient, calculated on TCRB nucleotide sequences, was used to measure repertoire sharing. As a proxy for the pre-selection repertoire, out-of-frame TCRB sequences from naive cells were analyzed. What TCRdb holds here is the immuneACCESS table cut down to in-frame rearrangements. Part of the clones is not present; checked against another copy, under half of the missing clones reflect an unresolved V gene, and the others are unexplained. For V, J and clone size, that table is used; D and trimming come from the DNA. This sample comprises approximately 400,000 clones, roughly 16% of them detected only once. In total, the top ten clones hold 0.019% of the sample.

Each donor gave one peripheral blood draw, averaging roughly 120 mL, which was collected into heparinised tubes. A BD FACSAria II was used to sort naive, central memory, regulatory and stem cell-like memory CD4+ T cells with a panel that included CD45RO, CCR7, CD25, CD127, CD95 and CD27. A purity above 95% was achieved for all sorted populations. PBMCs were separated immediately by Lymphoprep density gradient centrifugation and were stained directly, without being cultured. To minimize batch effects, samples were stained and sorted in pairs, one healthy donor with one patient per experiment. The sequence joins TRBV30 to TRBJ2-1; the central 7 bases match TRBD2. Specimen: naive CD4+ T cells from blood. The cell subset or site label, read with the paper, signifies: true naive CD4+ T cells. The sequence derives from a woman under 30 in good health. The CDR3 in this case is CAWSVLWRESHNEQFF. The DNA reads as follows: TGTGCCTGGAGTGTACTCTGGCGGGAGAGTCACAATGAGCAGTTCTTC.